What follows are 11 T cell receptor beta chains derived from one specimen sequenced in a study of cytomegalovirus exposure and HLA in healthy donors. The PCR made use of 60 Vbeta and 13 Jbeta primers. Profiling relied on immunoSEQ multiplex PCR, and the TCRdb table lists in-frame clones only, not all of them. Of under 150,000 clones listed, approximately 87% are singletons. The sequenced material came from PBMCs. The receptors derive from a middle-aged man in good health and CMV-seronegative.

CDR3 in amino acids: CASSEMTGRSPLHF. CDR3 DNA sequence: TGTGCCAGTAGTGAAATGACAGGGAGGTCACCCCTCCACTTT. J is TRBJ1-6 and V is TRBV19, with 7 bases identical to TRBD1. V lost 5 bases and J lost 10; bases outside the gene matches: 8. Looked up from germline, CDR1 is LNHDA and CDR2 is SQIVND (reference sequence). The CDR3 consists of 14 residues.

This rearrangement joins TRBV2 to TRBJ2-1; D is unresolved. The CDR3 length is 13 residues. CDR1 and CDR2 from the germline V gene are SNHLY and FYNNEI. Trimming took off 5 bases at V and 12 bases at J, with 17 bases between the two ends. Written as DNA, the CDR3 is TGTGCCAGCAGTTGGGCAGTCTCTGGCGTGCAGTTCTTC. This gives the protein CASSWAVSGVQFF.

This clone was seen only once. The J gene is TRBJ2-1, the V gene TRBV19; D is unresolved. The CDR3 sequence is 13 residues long. Germline assignment: CDR1 LNHDA and CDR2 SQIVND (reference sequence). V lost 3 bases and J lost 0, with 3 bases in between. The CDR3 sequence: CASSMASYNEQFF. CDR3 coding DNA: TGTGCCAGTAGTATGGCCTCCTACAATGAGCAGTTCTTC.

The rearrangement uses TRBV19 and TRBJ2-1; D may be TRBD2 (6 bases). V lost 5 bases and J 4 bases, leaving 12 bases between the germline ends. The V gene's germline CDR1 is LNHDA and CDR2 SQIVND (reference sequence). This CDR3 spans 14 amino acids. CDR3 nucleotides: TGTGCCAGTAGTGGGGGGTCGATTTACAATGAGCAGTTCTTC. It codes for CASSGGSIYNEQFF.

V is TRBV15 and J is TRBJ2-3; D might be TRBD2 (6 bases). V was pared by 0 bases and J by 10 bases, with 17 bases between. The CDR3 totals 15 residues. Germline V CDR1 and CDR2: LNHNV, YYDKDF (reference sequence). CDR3 nucleotide sequence: TGTGCCACCAGCAGAGATAGTGGGGGGACGGGTCCGCAGTATTTT. Its protein product is CATSRDSGGTGPQYF.

The chain uses TRBV19 and TRBJ2-7, with D perhaps matching TRBD1 (5 bases). Trimming pared 5 bases from V and 2 bases from J, leaving 10 bases between. The germline V gene encodes CDR1 LNHDA and CDR2 SQIVND (reference sequence). This CDR3 has 13 amino acids. The CDR3 DNA sequence: TGTGCCAGTAGTCCAGGGTCGACCTACGAGCAGTACTTC. Its translation is CASSPGSTYEQYF.

The chain employs TRBV7-2 and TRBJ1-1, with a possible D match to TRBD1 (6 bases). With 3 bases removed from V and 1 base from J, the gap between germline ends came to 12 bases. This CDR3 comprises 15 residues. The V gene's germline CDR1 is SGHTA and CDR2 FQGNSA. The CDR3 region has the DNA TGTGCCAGCAGCTTGGGGGCGGTTGGGAACACTGAAGCTTTCTTT. This encodes CASSLGAVGNTEAFF.

The chain joins TRBV6-5 to TRBJ2-7; 15 bases map to TRBD2. This CDR3 is built from 15 residues. Germline-derived CDR1 and CDR2 are MNHEY and SVGAGI. Losses at the gene ends were 7 bases for V and 5 bases for J; bases not matched to a gene: 6. CDR3 residues: CASKGLAGGPNEQYF. The CDR3 DNA sequence: TGTGCCAGCAAAGGACTAGCGGGAGGGCCGAACGAGCAGTACTTC.

The chain links TRBV6-1 to TRBJ1-5, with 7 bases that match TRBD1. Germline assignment: CDR1 MNHNS and CDR2 SASEGT. With V trimmed by 6 bases and J by 4 bases, 9 bases remained unmatched. This CDR3 is 15 amino acids long. The DNA for the CDR3 is TGTGCCAGCAGGAGCGGTCCGGACAGGAATCAGCCCCAGCATTTT. This encodes CASRSGPDRNQPQHF.

The J gene is TRBJ2-7, the V gene TRBV11-2, with TRBD2 identical over 10 bases. This CDR3 has 14 amino acids. The ends lost 1 base at V and 8 bases at J; junction bases unmatched: 5. Per germline, CDR1 SGHAT and CDR2 FQNNGV. The CDR3 sequence is CASSLASGRAKQYF. The CDR3 DNA is TGTGCCAGCAGCTTAGCCAGCGGGAGGGCCAAGCAGTACTTC.

J is TRBJ1-2 and V is TRBV28, with TRBD1 matching over 9 bases. V trimming: 3 bases; J trimming: 8 bases; junction bases outside the gene matches: 10. CDR3 length: 15 residues. Germline CDR1 is MDHEN and CDR2 is SYDVKM. CDR3 sequence (DNA): TGTGCCAGCAGTTTCCGGACAGGGGCTTCCTCGGGCTACACCTTC. Its translation is CASSFRTGASSGYTF.